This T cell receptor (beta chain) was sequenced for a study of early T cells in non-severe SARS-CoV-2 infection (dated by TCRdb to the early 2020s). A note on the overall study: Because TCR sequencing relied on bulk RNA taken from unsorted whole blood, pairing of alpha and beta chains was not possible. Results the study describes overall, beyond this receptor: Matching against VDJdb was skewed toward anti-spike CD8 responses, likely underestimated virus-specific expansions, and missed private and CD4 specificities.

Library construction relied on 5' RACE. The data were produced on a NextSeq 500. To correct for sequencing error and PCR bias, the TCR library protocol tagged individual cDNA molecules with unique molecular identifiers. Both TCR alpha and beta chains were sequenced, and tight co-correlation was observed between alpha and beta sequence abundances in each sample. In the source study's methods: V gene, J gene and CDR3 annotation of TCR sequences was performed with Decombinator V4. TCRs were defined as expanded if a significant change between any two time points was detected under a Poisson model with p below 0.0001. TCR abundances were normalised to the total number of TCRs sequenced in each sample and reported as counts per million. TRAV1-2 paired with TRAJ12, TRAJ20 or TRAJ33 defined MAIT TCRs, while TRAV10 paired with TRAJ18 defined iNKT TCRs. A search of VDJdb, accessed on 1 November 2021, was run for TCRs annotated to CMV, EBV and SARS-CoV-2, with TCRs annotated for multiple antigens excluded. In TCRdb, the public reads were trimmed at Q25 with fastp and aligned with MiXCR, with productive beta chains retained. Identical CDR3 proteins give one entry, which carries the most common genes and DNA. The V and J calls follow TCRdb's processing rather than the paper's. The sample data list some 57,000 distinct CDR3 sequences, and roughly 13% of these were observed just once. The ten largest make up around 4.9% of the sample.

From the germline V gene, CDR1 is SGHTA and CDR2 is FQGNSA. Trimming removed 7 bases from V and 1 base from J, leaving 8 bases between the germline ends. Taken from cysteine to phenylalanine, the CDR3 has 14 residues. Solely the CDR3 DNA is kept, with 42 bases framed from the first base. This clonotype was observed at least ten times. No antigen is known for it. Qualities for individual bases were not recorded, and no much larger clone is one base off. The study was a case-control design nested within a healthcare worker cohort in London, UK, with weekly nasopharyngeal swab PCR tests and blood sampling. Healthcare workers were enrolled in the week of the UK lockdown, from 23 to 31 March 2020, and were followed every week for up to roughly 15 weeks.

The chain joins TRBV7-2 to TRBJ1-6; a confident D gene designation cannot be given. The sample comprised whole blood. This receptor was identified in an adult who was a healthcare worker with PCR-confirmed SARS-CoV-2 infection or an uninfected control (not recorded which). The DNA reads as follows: TGTGCCAGCAAGGCGGGATCCTATAATTCACCCCTCCACTTT. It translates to CASKAGSYNSPLHF.